These 21 T cell receptor beta chains were all obtained from the same sample, sequenced in a study of beta chain features in type 1 diabetes. Expressed TCRB transcripts got sequenced, as all isolated RNA was reverse transcribed. Only in-frame clones appear in the TCRdb table, and some are missing; sequencing was by immunoSEQ multiplex PCR. The sample includes roughly 50,000 clones, roughly 39% of them seen just once. Study-level results: The study found moderately but significantly shorter TCRB CDR3s in all four CD4+ subsets of Type 1 diabetes patients.

These receptors lack a known antigen. Source material: Tregs from blood. All receptors derive from a man between 25 and 39 years old with type 1 diabetes.

The rearrangement joins TRBV25-1 to TRBJ2-6; no clear D. The V and J ends lost 5 bases and 0 bases respectively, with 5 bases between them. Germline V gene sequence: CDR1 MGHDK, CDR2 SYGVNS. The CDR3 consists of 14 residues. CDR3 sequence (DNA): TGTGCCAGCAGTCAGAACTCTGGGGCCAACGTCCTGACTTTC. Translation: CASSQNSGANVLTF.

In its sample, this clone was seen a few times. The rearrangement joins TRBV14 to TRBJ2-5; TRBD2 is a possible D gene (6 bases). Looked up from germline, CDR1 is SGHDN and CDR2 is FVKESK. V lost 4 bases to trimming and J lost 4 bases, with 16 bases between them. This CDR3 is built from 15 residues. Here the CDR3 reads CASSPGRLQTETQYF. Here the CDR3 DNA reads TGTGCCAGCAGCCCAGGGAGGCTCCAAACAGAGACCCAGTACTTC.

The table lists this clone with a few counts. The CDR3 spells CASSPQEGGRCGYTF. CDR3 sequence (DNA): TGTGCCAGCAGCCCCCAGGAGGGAGGGCGCTGCGGCTACACCTTC. The chain uses TRBV21-1 and TRBJ1-2. TRBV21-1 is designated a pseudogene. The CDR3 covers 15 residues.

Regarding this clone: Sequence at one end of the junction differs from germline and may be a read error. The chain carries TRBV5-1 and TRBJ2-2, with TRBD2 as a possible D gene (6 bases). This CDR3 has 14 amino acids. Germline loops: CDR1 SGHRS, CDR2 YFSETQ. The chain's CDR3 is CASSPWGSTGGLFF. The CDR3, as DNA: TGCGCCAGCAGCCCGTGGGGGAGCACCGGGGGGCTGTTTTTT.

V and J are TRBV19 and TRBJ2-7, with 9 bases fitting TRBD1. The CDR3 extends over 14 amino acids. V trimming: 4 bases; J trimming: 2 bases; junction bases outside the gene matches: 3. Germline values: CDR1 LNHDA, CDR2 SQIVND (reference sequence). The DNA for the CDR3 is TGTGCCAGTAGTAAGGACAGGGGTACCTACGAGCAGTACTTC. Translated: CASSKDRGTYEQYF.

The V and J genes are TRBV5-1 and TRBJ2-5, with 7 bases lining up with TRBD2. Losses at the gene ends were 0 bases for V and 5 bases for J; bases not matched to a gene: 13. This CDR3 comprises 17 residues. Germline-derived CDR1 and CDR2 are SGHRS and YFSETQ. The chain's CDR3 is CASSLGTATSILETQYF. CDR3 nucleotides: TGCGCCAGCAGCTTGGGCACCGCGACTAGCATCTTGGAGACCCAGTACTTC.

This clone was observed a few times. V is TRBV27 and J is TRBJ2-2; TRBD1 is a possible D gene (6 bases). The V and J ends lost 3 bases and 4 bases respectively, with 12 bases between them. Germline V gene data show CDR1 as MNHEY and CDR2 as SMNVEV (reference sequence). This CDR3 region has 15 residues. The CDR3 bases are TGTGCCAGCAGTTTCCGGGACATGGCCACCGGGGAGCTGTTTTTT. It yields the protein CASSFRDMATGELFF.

The CDR3 DNA reads as TGTGCCAGTAGTATGGGAAGGGAGGGAATGAACACTGAAGCTTTCTTT. It specifies CASSMGREGMNTEAFF. This chain links TRBV19 with TRBJ1-1; D remains unclear. The CDR3 runs to 16 residues. With 3 bases removed from V and 0 bases from J, the gap between germline ends came to 14 bases. Germline V gives CDR1 LNHDA, CDR2 SQIVND (reference sequence).

This clone showed up just a few times. The rearrangement links TRBV27 to TRBJ1-2, with D uncertain. Germline V gives CDR1 MNHEY, CDR2 SMNVEV (reference sequence). The CDR3 runs to 14 residues. Trimming shortened V by 4 bases and J by 2 bases, and 11 bases separated the two germline ends. The DNA for the CDR3 is TGTGCCAGCAGTTCCACAACGCAAAACTATGGCTACACCTTC. As protein: CASSSTTQNYGYTF.

V and J are TRBV2 and TRBJ1-5; D might be TRBD1 (6 bases). The germline V and J ends were trimmed by 7 bases and 7 bases, with 14 bases remaining between them. The germline gives CDR1 SNHLY, CDR2 FYNNEI. The CDR3 is 13 residues long. CDR3 region: CASNRDRRQPQHF. Here the CDR3 DNA reads TGTGCCAGCAACAGGGATCGGAGGCAGCCCCAGCATTTT.

This chain joins TRBV4-2 and TRBJ2-4; 9 positions match TRBD2. The CDR3 contains 20 residues. Per germline, CDR1 LGHNA and CDR2 YNFKEQ. V was clipped by 0 bases and J by 0 bases; unmatched bases: 12. The CDR3 DNA follows: TGTGCCAGCAGCCAAGAGGGGACTAGCCAACATATTTTAGCCAAAAACATTCAGTACTTC. Translated: CASSQEGTSQHILAKNIQYF.

The chain's CDR3 is CASSLGAGHYGYTF. CDR3 DNA sequence: TGTGCCAGCAGCTTAGGTGCAGGGCATTATGGCTACACCTTC. The rearrangement uses TRBV7-2 and TRBJ1-2, with a weak D call TRBD1 (5 bases). CDR1 and CDR2 from the germline V gene are SGHTA and FQGNSA. The CDR3 covers 14 residues. Trimming left V 1 base short and J 5 bases short, with 11 bases between.

This clone was seen only a few times. V and J are TRBV12-5 and TRBJ2-1; TRBD1 might be the D (5 bases). The CDR3 totals 15 residues. Germline V gene data show CDR1 as LGHNT and CDR2 as FRNRAP. Trimming shortened V by 2 bases and J by 0 bases, and 8 bases separated the two germline ends. This CDR3 reads CASGLLGDSYNEQFF. The CDR3 region has the DNA TGTGCTAGTGGTTTGCTAGGGGACTCCTACAATGAGCAGTTCTTC. The variable domain in full, with the rest retrieved from reference TRBV12-5 and TRBJ2-1, is DARVTQTPRHKVTEMGQEVTMRCQPILGHNTVFWYRQTMMQGLELLAYFRNRAPLDDSGMPKDRFSAEMPDATLATLKIQPSEPRDSAVYFCASGLLGDSYNEQFFGPGTRLTVL.

This sequence joins TRBV18 and TRBJ1-3, with no clear D. The germline gives CDR1 KGHSH, CDR2 LQKENI. V was trimmed by 3 bases and J by 4 bases, leaving 10 bases between them. This CDR3 has 14 residues. The CDR3 reads CASSPPGTGNTIYF. DNA of the CDR3: TGTGCCAGCTCACCCCCGGGTACCGGAAACACCATATATTTT. Variable domain in full (rest from reference TRBV18 and TRBJ1-3): NAGVMQNPRHLVRRRGQEARLRCSPMKGHSHVYWYRQLPEEGLKFMVYLQKENIIDESGMPKERFSAEFPKEGPSILRIQQVVRGDSAAYFCASSPPGTGNTIYFGEGSWLTVV.

The chain recombines TRBV7-2 with TRBJ2-7; D is perhaps TRBD2 (6 bases). This CDR3 contains 14 residues. Per germline, CDR1 SGHTA and CDR2 FQGNSA. V shed 3 bases and J shed 0 bases, with 9 bases lying between them. The DNA for the CDR3 is TGTGCCAGCAGCTTTGGCGGGATCTCCTACGAGCAGTACTTC. Protein: CASSFGGISYEQYF.

This rearrangement joins TRBV5-4 to TRBJ2-7; 10 bases align to TRBD2. Germline trimming cut 4 bases from V and 4 bases from J; bases unmatched to any gene: 14. Germline V lookup: CDR1 SGHNT, CDR2 YYREEE (reference sequence). The CDR3 spans 17 residues. The CDR3: CASSQPLASGSFYEQYF. The CDR3 DNA is TGTGCCAGCAGCCAACCCTTGGCTAGCGGGAGCTTTTACGAGCAGTACTTC.

The rearrangement joins TRBV29-1 to TRBJ2-7; 13 bases are shared with TRBD2. V was pared by 7 bases and J by 2 bases, with 5 bases of the junction left unmatched. Germline V gene sequence: CDR1 SQVTM, CDR2 ANQGSEA. The CDR3 is 14 amino acids. The CDR3: CSAAGTSGTYEQYF. The CDR3 nucleotides are TGCAGCGCAGCTGGGACTAGCGGGACCTACGAGCAGTACTTC.

V gene TRBV7-2 combines with J gene TRBJ1-2; the match to TRBD1 covers 7 bases. The germline CDR1 and CDR2 sequences are SGHTA and FQGNSA. CDR3 length: 13 residues. Losses at the gene ends were 5 bases for V and 8 bases for J; bases not matched to a gene: 8. In nucleotides, the CDR3 is TGTGCCAGCAGCGCCACCGGGACAGACGGCTACACCTTC. Its translation: CASSATGTDGYTF. Full variable domain (remainder filled in from reference TRBV7-2 and TRBJ1-2): GAGVSQSPSNKVTEKGKDVELRCDPISGHTALYWYRQSLGQGLEFLIYFQGNSAPDKSGLPSDRFSAERTGGSVSTLTIQRTQQEDSAVYLCASSATGTDGYTFGSGTRLTVV.

This clone has more than one count but fewer than ten. The chain uses TRBV19 and TRBJ2-7; 8 nucleotides align to TRBD1. The CDR3 is 12 amino acids. CDR1 and CDR2 from the germline V gene are LNHDA and SQIVND (reference sequence). The ends lost 10 bases at V and 4 bases at J; junction bases unmatched: 6. The DNA for the CDR3 is TGTGCCACCAGCGACAGGGGTTACGAGCAGTACTTC. This gives the protein CATSDRGYEQYF.

In nucleotides, the CDR3 is TGTGCCAGCAGCCCCAAGACAGGGCTGGAGCAGTACTTC. This sequence encodes CASSPKTGLEQYF. V and J are TRBV7-2 and TRBJ2-7; 7 bases agree with TRBD1. CDR3 length: 13 amino acids. Germline-derived CDR1 and CDR2 are SGHTA and FQGNSA. V lost 5 bases and J lost 7; bases outside the gene matches: 8. Complete variable domain (other parts from reference TRBV7-2 and TRBJ2-7): GAGVSQSPSNKVTEKGKDVELRCDPISGHTALYWYRQSLGQGLEFLIYFQGNSAPDKSGLPSDRFSAERTGGSVSTLTIQRTQQEDSAVYLCASSPKTGLEQYFGPGTRLTVT.

This clone was seen a handful of times. The rearrangement uses TRBV6-1 and TRBJ2-3; TRBD1 is a possible D gene (5 bases). There are 13 residues in the CDR3. The germline V and J ends were trimmed by 5 bases and 3 bases, with 9 bases remaining between them. Germline lookup yields CDR1 MNHNS and CDR2 SASEGT. Here the CDR3 DNA reads TGTGCCAGCAGTATATGGACAACAGATACGCAGTATTTT. Protein: CASSIWTTDTQYF.